This T cell receptor (beta chain) was sequenced in a study of T cells in localized non-small cell lung cancer. Study-level points and caveats: There was higher T cell clonality in uninvolved adjacent lung than in tumor, and it was highest there.

A note on this clone: Its matching antigen is unknown. Since the CDR3 does not end with the conserved phenylalanine or tryptophan, this likely comes from a read error. Because the CDR3's place on the DNA is in doubt, the DNA is left out and the CDR3 is given as listed by TCRdb.

The CDR3 extends over 14 residues, inclusive of both ends. The germline gives CDR1 MNHNY, CDR2 SVGAGI (reference sequence). Assay: immunoSEQ multiplex PCR; the TCRdb copy retains only in-frame clones and omits some. The sample consists of 35,000 to 50,000 clones, roughly 80% of them appearing once. The sequences come from PBMCs, collected before any cancer treatment. This chain connects TRBV6-6 to TRBJ1-5. The receptor comes from a woman aged 35 to 69 with stage II squamous cell lung carcinoma. The CDR3 here is CASSRRGGAGDLRT.